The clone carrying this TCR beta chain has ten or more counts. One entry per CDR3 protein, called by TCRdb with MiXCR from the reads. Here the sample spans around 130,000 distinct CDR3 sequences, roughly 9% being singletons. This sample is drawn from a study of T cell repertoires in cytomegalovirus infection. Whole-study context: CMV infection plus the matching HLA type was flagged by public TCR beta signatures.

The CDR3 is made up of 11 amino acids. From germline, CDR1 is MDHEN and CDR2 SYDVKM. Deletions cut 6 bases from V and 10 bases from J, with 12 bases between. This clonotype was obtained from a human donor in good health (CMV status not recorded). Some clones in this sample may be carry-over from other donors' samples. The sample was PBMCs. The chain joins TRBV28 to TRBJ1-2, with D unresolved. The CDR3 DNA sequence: TGTGCCAGCAGAGGAACATCGCCCTACACCTTC. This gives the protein CASRGTSPYTF.